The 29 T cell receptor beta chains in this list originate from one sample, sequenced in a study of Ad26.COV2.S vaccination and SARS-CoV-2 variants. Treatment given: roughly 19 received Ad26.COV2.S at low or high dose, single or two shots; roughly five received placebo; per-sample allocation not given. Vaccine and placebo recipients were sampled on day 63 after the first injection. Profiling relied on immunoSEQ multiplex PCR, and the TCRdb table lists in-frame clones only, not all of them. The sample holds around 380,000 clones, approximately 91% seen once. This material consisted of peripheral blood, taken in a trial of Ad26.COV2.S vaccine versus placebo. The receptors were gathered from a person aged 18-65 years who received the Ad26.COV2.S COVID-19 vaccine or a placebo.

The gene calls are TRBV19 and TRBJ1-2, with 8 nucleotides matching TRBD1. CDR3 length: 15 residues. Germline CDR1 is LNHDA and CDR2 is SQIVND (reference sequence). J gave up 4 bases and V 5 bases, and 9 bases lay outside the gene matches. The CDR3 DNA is TGTGCCAGTAGTCGCAGAGACAGGGGTAGCTATGGCTACACCTTC. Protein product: CASSRRDRGSYGYTF.

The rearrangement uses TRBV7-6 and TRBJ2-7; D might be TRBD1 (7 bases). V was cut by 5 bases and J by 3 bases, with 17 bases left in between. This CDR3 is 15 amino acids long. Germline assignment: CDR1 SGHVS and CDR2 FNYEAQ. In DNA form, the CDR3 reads TGTGCCAGCAGCCTCCAACAGGGGACTCTCTACGAGCAGTACTTC. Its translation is CASSLQQGTLYEQYF.

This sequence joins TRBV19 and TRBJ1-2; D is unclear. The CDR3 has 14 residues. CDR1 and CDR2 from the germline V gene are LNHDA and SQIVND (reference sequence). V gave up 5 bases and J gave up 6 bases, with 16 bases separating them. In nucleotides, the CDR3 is TGTGCCAGTAGTCCAACAGTAATGAGTGATGGCTACACCTTC. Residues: CASSPTVMSDGYTF.

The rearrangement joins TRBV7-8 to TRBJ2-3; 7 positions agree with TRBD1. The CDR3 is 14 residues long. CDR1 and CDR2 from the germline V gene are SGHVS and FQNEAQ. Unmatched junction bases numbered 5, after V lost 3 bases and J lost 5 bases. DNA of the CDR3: TGTGCCAGCAGCTTGGGACAGTTCGGAGATACGCAGTATTTT. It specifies CASSLGQFGDTQYF.

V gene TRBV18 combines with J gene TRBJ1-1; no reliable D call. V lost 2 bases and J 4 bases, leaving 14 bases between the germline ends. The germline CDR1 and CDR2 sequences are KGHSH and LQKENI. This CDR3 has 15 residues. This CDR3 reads CASSPGELPRTEAFF. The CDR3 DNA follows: TGTGCCAGCTCACCAGGGGAACTCCCACGCACTGAAGCTTTCTTT.

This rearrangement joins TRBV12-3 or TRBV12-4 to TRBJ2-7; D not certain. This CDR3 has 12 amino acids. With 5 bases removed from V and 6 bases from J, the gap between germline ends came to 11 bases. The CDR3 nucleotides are TGTGCCAGCAGTACCCCCAGATCCGAGCAGTACTTC. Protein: CASSTPRSEQYF.

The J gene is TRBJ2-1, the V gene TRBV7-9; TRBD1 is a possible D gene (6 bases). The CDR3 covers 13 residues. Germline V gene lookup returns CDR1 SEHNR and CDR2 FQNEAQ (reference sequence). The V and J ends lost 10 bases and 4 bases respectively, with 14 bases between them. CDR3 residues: CATSDSRYNEQFF. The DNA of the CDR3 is TGTGCCACCTCGGACAGCCGATACAATGAGCAGTTCTTC. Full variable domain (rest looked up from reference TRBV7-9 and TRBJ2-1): DTGVSQNPRHKITKRGQNVTFRCDPISEHNRLYWYRQTLGQGPEFLTYFQNEAQLEKSRLLSDRFSAERPKGSFSTLEIQRTEQGDSAMYLCATSDSRYNEQFFGPGTRLTVL.

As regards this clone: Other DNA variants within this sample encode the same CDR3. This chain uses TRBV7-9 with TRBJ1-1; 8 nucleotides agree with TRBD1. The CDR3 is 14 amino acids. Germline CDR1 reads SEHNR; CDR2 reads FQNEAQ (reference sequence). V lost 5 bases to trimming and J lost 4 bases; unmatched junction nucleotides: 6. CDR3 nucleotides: TGTGCCAGCAGCGCTACAGGGGGTCGCACTGAAGCTTTCTTT. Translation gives CASSATGGRTEAFF.

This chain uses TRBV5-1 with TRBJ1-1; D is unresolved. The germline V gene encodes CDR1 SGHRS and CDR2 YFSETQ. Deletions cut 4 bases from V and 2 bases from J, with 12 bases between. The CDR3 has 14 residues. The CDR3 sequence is CASSTAAINTEAFF. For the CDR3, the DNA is TGCGCCAGCAGCACCGCAGCGATCAACACTGAAGCTTTCTTT. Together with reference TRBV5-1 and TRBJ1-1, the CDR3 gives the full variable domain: KAGVTQTPRYLIKTRGQQVTLSCSPISGHRSVSWYQQTPGQGLQFLFEYFSETQRNKGNFPGRFSGRQFSNSRSEMNVSTLELGDSALYLCASSTAAINTEAFFGQGTRLTVV.

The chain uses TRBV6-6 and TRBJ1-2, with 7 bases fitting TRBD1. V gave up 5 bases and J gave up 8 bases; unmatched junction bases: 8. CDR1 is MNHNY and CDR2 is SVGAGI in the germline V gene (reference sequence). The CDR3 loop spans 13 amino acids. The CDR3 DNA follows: TGTGCCAGCAGTACACTCCGGGACAGCGGCTACACCTTC. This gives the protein CASSTLRDSGYTF.

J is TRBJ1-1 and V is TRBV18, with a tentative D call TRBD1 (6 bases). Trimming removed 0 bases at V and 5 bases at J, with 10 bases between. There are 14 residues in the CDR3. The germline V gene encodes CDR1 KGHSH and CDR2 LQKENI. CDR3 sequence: CASSPPSQGTEAFF. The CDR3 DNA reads TGTGCCAGCTCACCACCAAGTCAGGGGACTGAAGCTTTCTTT.

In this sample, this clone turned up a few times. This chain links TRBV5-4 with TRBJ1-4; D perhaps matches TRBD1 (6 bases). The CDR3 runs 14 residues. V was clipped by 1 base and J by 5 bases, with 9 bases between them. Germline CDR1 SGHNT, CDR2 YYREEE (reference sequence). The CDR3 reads CASSLKQGNEKLFF. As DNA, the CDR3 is TGTGCCAGCAGCTTGAAGCAGGGGAATGAAAAACTGTTTTTT. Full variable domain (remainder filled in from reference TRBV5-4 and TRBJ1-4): ETGVTQSPTHLIKTRGQQVTLRCSSQSGHNTVSWYQQALGQGPQFIFQYYREEENGRGNFPPRFSGLQFPNYSSELNVNALELDDSALYLCASSLKQGNEKLFFGSGTQLSVL.

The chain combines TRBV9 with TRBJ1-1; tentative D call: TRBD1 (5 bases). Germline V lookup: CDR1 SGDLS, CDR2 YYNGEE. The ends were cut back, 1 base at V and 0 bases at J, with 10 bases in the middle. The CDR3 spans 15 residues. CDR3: CASSVSGSLNTEAFF. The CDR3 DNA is TGTGCCAGCAGCGTATCAGGGAGCTTGAACACTGAAGCTTTCTTT.

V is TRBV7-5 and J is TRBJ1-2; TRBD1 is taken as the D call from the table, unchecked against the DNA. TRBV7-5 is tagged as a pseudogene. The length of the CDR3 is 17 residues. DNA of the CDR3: TGTGTCAGAAGCTTAGCGCTCTTGGGGGACAGGGGATATGGCTACACCTTC. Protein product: CVRSLALLGDRGYGYTF.

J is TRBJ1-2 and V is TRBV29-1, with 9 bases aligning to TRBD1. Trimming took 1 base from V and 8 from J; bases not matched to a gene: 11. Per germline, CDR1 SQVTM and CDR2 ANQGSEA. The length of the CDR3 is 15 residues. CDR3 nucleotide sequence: TGCAGCGTTGAAGGGGCGGGACAGGGTTTCGGGGGCTACACCTTC. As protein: CSVEGAGQGFGGYTF.

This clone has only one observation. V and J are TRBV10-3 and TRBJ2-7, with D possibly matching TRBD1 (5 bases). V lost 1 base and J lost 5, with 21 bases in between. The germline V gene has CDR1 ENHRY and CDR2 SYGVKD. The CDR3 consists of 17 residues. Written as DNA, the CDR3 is TGTGCCATCAGTGAGTATGGGGCAGGGCAGGGCGCGCACGAGCAGTACTTC. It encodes CAISEYGAGQGAHEQYF.

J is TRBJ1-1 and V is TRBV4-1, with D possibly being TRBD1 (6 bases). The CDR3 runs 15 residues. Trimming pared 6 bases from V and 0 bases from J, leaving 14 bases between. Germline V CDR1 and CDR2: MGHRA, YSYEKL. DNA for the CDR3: TGCGCCAGCAGGCTGGGGGGCCCCATGAACACTGAAGCTTTCTTT. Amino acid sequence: CASRLGGPMNTEAFF.

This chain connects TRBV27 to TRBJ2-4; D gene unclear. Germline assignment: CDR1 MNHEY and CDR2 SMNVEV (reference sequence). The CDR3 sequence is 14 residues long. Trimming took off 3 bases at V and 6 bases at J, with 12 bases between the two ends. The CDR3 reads CASSFRPDANIQYF. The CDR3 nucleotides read TGTGCCAGCAGTTTCCGTCCAGATGCAAACATTCAGTACTTC.

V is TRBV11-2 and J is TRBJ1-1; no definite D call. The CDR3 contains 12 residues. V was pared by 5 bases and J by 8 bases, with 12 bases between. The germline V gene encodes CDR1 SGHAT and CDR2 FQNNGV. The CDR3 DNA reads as TGTGCCAGCAGCGAAGGTTTTTCGGAAGCTTTCTTT. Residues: CASSEGFSEAFF.

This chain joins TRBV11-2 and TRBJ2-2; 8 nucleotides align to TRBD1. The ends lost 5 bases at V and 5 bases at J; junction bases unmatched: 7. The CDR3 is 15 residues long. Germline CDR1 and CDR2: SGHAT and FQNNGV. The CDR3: CASSRDRGATGELFF. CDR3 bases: TGTGCCAGCAGCCGCGACAGGGGAGCTACCGGGGAGCTGTTTTTT.

The CDR3 DNA reads TGTGCCATCAGGGGTACTGGGGGCCCTATGTACTTC. Its translation: CAIRGTGGPMYF. The rearrangement joins TRBV10-3 to TRBJ2-7, with D perhaps matching TRBD1 (6 bases). Germline V gives CDR1 ENHRY, CDR2 SYGVKD. This CDR3 contains 12 residues. V lost 6 bases and J 12 bases, leaving 18 bases between the germline ends.

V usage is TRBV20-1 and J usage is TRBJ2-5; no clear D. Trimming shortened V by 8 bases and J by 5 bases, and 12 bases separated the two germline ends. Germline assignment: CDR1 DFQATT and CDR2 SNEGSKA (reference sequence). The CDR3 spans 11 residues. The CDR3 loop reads CSSLRAETQYF. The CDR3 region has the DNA TGCAGTAGCCTCCGGGCGGAGACCCAGTACTTC.

The CDR3 DNA is TGTGCCAGTAGTCCTGCGACATTGCAGCCCCAGCATTTT. It translates to CASSPATLQPQHF. The chain has TRBV19 and TRBJ1-5; D is undetermined. The CDR3 is made up of 13 amino acids. Trimming pared 5 bases from V and 7 bases from J, leaving 12 bases between. In germline, CDR1 is LNHDA, CDR2 SQIVND (reference sequence).

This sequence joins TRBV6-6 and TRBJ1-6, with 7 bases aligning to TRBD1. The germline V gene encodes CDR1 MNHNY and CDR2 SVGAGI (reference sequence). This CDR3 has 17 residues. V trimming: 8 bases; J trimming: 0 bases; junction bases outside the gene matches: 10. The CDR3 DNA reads TGTGCCAGCCGTCTAGGGACAGCGAGCTCCTATAATTCACCCCTCCACTTT. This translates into CASRLGTASSYNSPLHF.

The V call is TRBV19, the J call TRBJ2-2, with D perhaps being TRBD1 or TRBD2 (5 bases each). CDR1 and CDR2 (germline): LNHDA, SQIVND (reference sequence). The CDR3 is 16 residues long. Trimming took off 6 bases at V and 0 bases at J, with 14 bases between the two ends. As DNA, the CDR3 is TGTGCCAGTAGCTCGGGAAAGGGGACGAACACCGGGGAGCTGTTTTTT. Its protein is CASSSGKGTNTGELFF.

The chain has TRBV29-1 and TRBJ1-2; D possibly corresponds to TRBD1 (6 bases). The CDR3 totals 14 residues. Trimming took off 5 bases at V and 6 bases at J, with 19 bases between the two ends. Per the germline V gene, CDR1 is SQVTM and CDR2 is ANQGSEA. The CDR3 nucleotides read TGCAGCGTTCCTCATTGGGGGGGGCAGCATGGCTACACCTTC. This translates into CSVPHWGGQHGYTF.

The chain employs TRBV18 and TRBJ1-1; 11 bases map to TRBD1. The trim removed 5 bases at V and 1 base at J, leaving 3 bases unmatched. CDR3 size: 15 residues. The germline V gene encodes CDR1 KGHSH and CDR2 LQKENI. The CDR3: CASSTGQGANTEAFF. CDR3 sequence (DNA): TGTGCCAGCTCAACTGGACAGGGGGCGAACACTGAAGCTTTCTTT.

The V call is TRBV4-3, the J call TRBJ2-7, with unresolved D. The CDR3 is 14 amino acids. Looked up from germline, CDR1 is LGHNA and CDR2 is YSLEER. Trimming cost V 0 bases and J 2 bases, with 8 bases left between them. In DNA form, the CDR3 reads TGCGCCAGCAGCCAAGAGCCCGGTCCCTACGAGCAGTACTTC. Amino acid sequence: CASSQEPGPYEQYF.

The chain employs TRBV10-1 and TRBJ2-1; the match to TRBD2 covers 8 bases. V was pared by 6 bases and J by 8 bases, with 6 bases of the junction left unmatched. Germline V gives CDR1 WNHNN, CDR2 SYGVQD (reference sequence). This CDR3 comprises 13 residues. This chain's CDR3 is CASSAGLAHEQFF. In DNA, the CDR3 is TGCGCCAGCAGCGCCGGACTAGCCCATGAGCAGTTCTTC.